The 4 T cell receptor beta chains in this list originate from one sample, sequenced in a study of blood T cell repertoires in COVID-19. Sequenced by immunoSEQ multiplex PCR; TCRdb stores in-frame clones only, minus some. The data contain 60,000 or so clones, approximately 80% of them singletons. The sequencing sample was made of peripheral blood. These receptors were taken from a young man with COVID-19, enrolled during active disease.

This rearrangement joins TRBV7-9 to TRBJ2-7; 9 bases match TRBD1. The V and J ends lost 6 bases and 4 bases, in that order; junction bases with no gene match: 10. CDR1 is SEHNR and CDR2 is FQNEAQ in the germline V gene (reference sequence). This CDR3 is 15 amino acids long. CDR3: CASSSTQDRGYEQYF. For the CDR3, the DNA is TGTGCCAGCAGTTCCACCCAGGACAGGGGTTACGAGCAGTACTTC.

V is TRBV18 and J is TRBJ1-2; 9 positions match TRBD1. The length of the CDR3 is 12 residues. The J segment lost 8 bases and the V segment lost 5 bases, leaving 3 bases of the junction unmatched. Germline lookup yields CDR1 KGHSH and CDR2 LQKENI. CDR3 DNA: TGTGCCAGCTCAGGGGACAGGGACGGCTACACCTTC. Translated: CASSGDRDGYTF. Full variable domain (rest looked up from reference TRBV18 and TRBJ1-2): NAGVMQNPRHLVRRRGQEARLRCSPMKGHSHVYWYRQLPEEGLKFMVYLQKENIIDESGMPKERFSAEFPKEGPSILRIQQVVRGDSAAYFCASSGDRDGYTFGSGTRLTVV.

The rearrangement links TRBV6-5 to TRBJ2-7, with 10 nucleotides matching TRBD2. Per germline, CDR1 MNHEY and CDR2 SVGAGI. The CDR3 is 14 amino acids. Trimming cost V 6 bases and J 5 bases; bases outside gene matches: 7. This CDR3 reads CASSPGLAADEQYF. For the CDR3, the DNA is TGTGCCAGCAGCCCCGGACTAGCGGCCGACGAGCAGTACTTC.

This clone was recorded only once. The CDR3 bases are TGCGCCAGCAGACAGGGTCAGGGCACAGATACGCAGTATTTT. Encoded protein: CASRQGQGTDTQYF. The V gene is TRBV10-1, the J gene TRBJ2-3; D possibly corresponds to TRBD1 (6 bases). The germline V gene has CDR1 WNHNN and CDR2 SYGVQD (reference sequence). This CDR3 region has 14 residues. The ends were cut back, 6 bases at V and 1 base at J, with 11 bases in the middle.